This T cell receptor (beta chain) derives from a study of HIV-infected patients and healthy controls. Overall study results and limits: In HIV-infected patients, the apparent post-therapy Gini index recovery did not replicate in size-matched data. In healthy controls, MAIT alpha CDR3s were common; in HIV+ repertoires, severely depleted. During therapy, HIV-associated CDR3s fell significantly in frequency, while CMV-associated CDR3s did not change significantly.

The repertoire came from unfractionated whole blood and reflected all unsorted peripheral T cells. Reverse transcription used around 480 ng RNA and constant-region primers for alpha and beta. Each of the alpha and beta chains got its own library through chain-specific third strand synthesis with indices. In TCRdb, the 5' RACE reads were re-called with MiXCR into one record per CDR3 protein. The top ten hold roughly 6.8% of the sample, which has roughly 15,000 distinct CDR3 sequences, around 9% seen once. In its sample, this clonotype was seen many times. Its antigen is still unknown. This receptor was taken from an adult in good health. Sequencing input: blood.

The CDR3: CASSLDVGYGYTF. CDR3 bases: TGCGCCAGCAGCTTGGACGTAGGCTATGGCTACACCTTC. This chain connects TRBV5-1 to TRBJ1-2; no clear D gene. CDR1 is SGHRS, CDR2 YFSETQ, per germline. Trimming took off 0 bases at V and 4 bases at J, with 7 bases between the two ends. CDR3 length equals 13 residues.